The clone carrying this T cell receptor (beta chain) has just a few counts. The data were taken from a study of CD8+CD57+ T cells in acquired aplastic anemia. Patients chosen for sequencing had CD8+CD57+ cells that had expanded, as shown by flow cytometry. Genomic DNA acted as the template from which TCR beta VDJ combination and CDR3 sequence profiling were carried out. TCRdb redid the calling of the reads with MiXCR, one entry per CDR3 protein. Of 150,000 to 200,000 distinct CDR3 sequences in the sample, 40% to 50% were seen once. Trimming at V came to 2 bases and at J to 6 bases, leaving 4 bases not matched to a gene. This CDR3 has 14 residues. Per the germline V gene, CDR1 is SQVTM and CDR2 is ANQGSEA.

This TCR was sampled from a human donor with aplastic anemia. The sequenced sample was sorted CD4+, CD8+, or CD8+CD57+ T cells (not recorded which) from PBMCs. V usage is TRBV29-1 and J usage is TRBJ2-1; TRBD2 aligns across 10 bases. Here the CDR3 DNA reads TGCAGCGTTGAAAAGGCTAGCGGGAGCAATGAGCAGTTCTTC. It is translated as CSVEKASGSNEQFF.